This TCR beta chain came from a study of blood T cells in healthy people across ages. Study-wide results and caveats: Diversity figures derived from one million T cells were judged to underestimate the true value. Lack of knowledge of donor CMV status possibly confounded expanded clonotype changes.

With regard to this clonotype: Its matching antigen is unknown.

Per sample, no less than 6 micrograms of total RNA were extracted. The CDR3 loop spans 15 amino acids. Trimming pared 1 base from V and 4 bases from J, leaving 13 bases between. Germline V gives CDR1 SEHNR, CDR2 FQNEAQ (reference sequence). The use of a sample-barcoded 5' primer and a J-beta primer mix characterized a second PCR of about 7 to 12 cycles. MiXCR, run by TCRdb on the 5' RACE reads, gives a single entry per CDR3 protein. The table lists 1.8 million or so distinct CDR3 sequences, more than 35% of them singletons. Sequencing input: blood. This sequence joins TRBV7-9 and TRBJ1-2, with D tentatively TRBD1 (5 bases). The receptor was isolated from a human donor in good health. DNA for the CDR3: TGTGCCAGCAGCTTAGTGGGGGTTTCTGCCTATGGCTACACCTTC. Its protein is CASSLVGVSAYGYTF.